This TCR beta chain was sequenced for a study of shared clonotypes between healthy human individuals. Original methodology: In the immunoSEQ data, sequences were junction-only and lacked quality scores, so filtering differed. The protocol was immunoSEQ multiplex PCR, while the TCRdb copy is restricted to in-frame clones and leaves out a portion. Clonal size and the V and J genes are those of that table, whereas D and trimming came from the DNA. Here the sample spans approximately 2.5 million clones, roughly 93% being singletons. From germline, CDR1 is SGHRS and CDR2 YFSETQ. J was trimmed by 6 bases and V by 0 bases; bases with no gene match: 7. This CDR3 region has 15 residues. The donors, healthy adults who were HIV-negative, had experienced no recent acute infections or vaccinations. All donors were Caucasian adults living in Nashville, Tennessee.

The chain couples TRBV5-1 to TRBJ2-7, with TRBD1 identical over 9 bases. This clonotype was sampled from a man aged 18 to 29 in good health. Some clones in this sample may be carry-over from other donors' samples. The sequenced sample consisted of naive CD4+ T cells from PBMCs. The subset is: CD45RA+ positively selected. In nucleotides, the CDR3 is TGCGCCAGCAGCTTGGTCGGACAGGGGCTGAGCGAGCAGTACTTC. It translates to CASSLVGQGLSEQYF.